This T cell receptor beta chain stems from a study of T cell repertoires in cytomegalovirus infection. Overall study findings and caveats: Across the ex vivo response, the dominant clonotypes were HLA-C-restricted CMV-specific TCR beta clonotypes.

From the reads, TCRdb called clonotypes with MiXCR, one entry per CDR3 protein. This sample carries some 180,000 distinct CDR3 sequences, about 18% of them seen once, and the ten largest clones take 20% to 25%. This clonotype has at least ten counts. The antigen remains undetermined. There are 15 residues in the CDR3. The V gene's germline CDR1 is GTSNPN and CDR2 SVGIG (reference sequence). The V end lost 2 bases, the J end lost 6 bases, and 19 bases lay between the germline ends. This sequence originates from a human donor in good health (CMV status not recorded). Some clones in this sample may be carry-over from other donors' samples. The chain has TRBV30 and TRBJ1-1; D is uncertain. The sample taken for sequencing was CD8+ T cells from PBMCs. CDR3 region: CAWSTPGVYQAEAFF. CDR3 DNA: TGTGCCTGGAGTACCCCTGGAGTTTACCAGGCTGAAGCTTTCTTT.